This TCR beta chain was sequenced for a study of blood T cell repertoires in COVID-19. Study-level information: From T cells, B-cell-depleted T cells, or PBMCs came the material, which was cDNA or gDNA.

V lost 1 base, J lost 4 bases, and 3 bases stayed unmatched. There are 14 residues in the CDR3. The germline gives CDR1 SGHRS, CDR2 YFSETQ. The protocol was immunoSEQ multiplex PCR, while the TCRdb copy is restricted to in-frame clones and leaves out a portion. The sample consists of 110,000 to 150,000 clones, roughly 80% of them appearing once. The chain recombines TRBV5-1 with TRBJ1-2; the match to TRBD1 covers 8 bases. Material for sequencing was peripheral blood. The TCR originated in a woman over 75 with acute or convalescent COVID-19. CDR3 nucleotides: TGCGCCAGCAGCTTGCTAACAGGGGGCTATGGCTACACCTTC. Its translation: CASSLLTGGYGYTF.